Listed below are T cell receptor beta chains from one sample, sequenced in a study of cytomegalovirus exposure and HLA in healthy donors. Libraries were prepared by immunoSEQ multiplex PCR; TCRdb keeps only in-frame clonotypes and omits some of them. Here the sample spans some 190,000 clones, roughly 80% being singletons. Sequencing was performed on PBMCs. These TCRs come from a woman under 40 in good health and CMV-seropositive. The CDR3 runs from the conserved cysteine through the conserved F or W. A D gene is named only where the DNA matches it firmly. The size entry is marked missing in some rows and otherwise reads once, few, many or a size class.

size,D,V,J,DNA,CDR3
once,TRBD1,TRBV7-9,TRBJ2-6,TGTGCCAGCAGTTATACCGGGACAGGGAACGTCCTGACTTTC,CASSYTGTGNVLTF
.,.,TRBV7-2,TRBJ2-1,TGTGCCAGCAGCTTAAGTAGCGGAGACAATGAGCAGTTCTTC,CASSLSSGDNEQFF
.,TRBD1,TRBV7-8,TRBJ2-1,TGTGCCAGCAGCTCCCTACAGGGGAATGAGCAGTTCTTC,CASSSLQGNEQFF
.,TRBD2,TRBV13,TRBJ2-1,TGTGCCAGCAGCCGAGGACTAGCGGGGGTGGACAATGAGCAGTTCTTC,CASSRGLAGVDNEQFF
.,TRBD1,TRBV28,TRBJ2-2,TGTGCCAGCAGTTGGGGACAGGCGAACACCGGGGAGCTGTTTTTT,CASSWGQANTGELFF
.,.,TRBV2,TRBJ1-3,TGTGCCAGCAGTGCCTTTCCTGGAAACACCATATATTTT,CASSAFPGNTIYF
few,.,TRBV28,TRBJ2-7,TGTGCCAGCAAAGCGAGCTCCTACGAGCAGTACTTC,CASKASSYEQYF
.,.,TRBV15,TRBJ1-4,TGTGCCACCAGCAGAGATCAGACTGTTAATGAAAAACTGTTTTTT,CATSRDQTVNEKLFF
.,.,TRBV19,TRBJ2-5,TGTGCCAGTAGTATAGACAGAGCGCAAGAGACCCAGTACTTC,CASSIDRAQETQYF
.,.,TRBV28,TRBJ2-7,TGTGCCAGCAGCACGATAACCCGACCGTCGCGGGCCGCAACCTACGAGCAGTACTTC,CASSTITRPSRAATYEQYF
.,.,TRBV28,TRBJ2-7,TGTGCCAGCAGTTTAACCTCTAGCGAGCAGTACTTC,CASSLTSSEQYF
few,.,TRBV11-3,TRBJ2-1,TGTGCCAGCAGCTTAGGGTCAGGGGGAGGCGACGAGCAGTTCTTC,CASSLGSGGGDEQFF
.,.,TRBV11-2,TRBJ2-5,TGTGCCAGCAGCTTAGGGGGCCCAGAGACCCAGTACTTC,CASSLGGPETQYF
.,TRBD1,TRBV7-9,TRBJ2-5,TGTTCCAGCAGCTCTCCCGACAGGGGGGCCTCCTCCGGGACCCAGTACTTC,CSSSSPDRGASSGTQYF
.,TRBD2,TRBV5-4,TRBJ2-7,TGTGCCAGCAGCTTGGGGGGACTAGCGGGCCGCTACGAGCAGTACTTC,CASSLGGLAGRYEQYF
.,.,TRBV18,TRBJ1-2,TGTGCCAGCTCACCATCGGCAGGGTATGGCTACACCTTC,CASSPSAGYGYTF
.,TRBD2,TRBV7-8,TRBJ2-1,TGTGCCAGCAGCTTAGTCCCTAGCGGGAGCTCCTACAATGAGCAGTTCTTC,CASSLVPSGSSYNEQFF
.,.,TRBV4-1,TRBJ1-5,TGCGCCAGCAGCCAAGAATTCGGCAGGAGCAATCAGCCCCAGCATTTT,CASSQEFGRSNQPQHF
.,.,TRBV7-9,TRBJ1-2,TGTGCCAGCAGCTTAGGAGGGACAAACTATGGCTACACCTTC,CASSLGGTNYGYTF
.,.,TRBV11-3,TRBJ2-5,TGTGCCAGCAGCCGGACAGCCCAAGAGACCCAGTACTTC,CASSRTAQETQYF
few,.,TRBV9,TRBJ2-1,TGTGCCAGCAGGCCCCTCAGCTCCTACAATGAGCAGTTCTTC,CASRPLSSYNEQFF